What follows is one T cell receptor beta chain and its context. There is no known antigen for this receptor. No much larger clonotype is one base removed from it; base qualities were not supplied. The trial excluded patients who had a history of autoimmune disease or were on systemic immunosuppression. Peripheral blood for TCR sequencing was drawn from every dose cohort at baseline, at cycle 4 day 1 and at cycle 7 day 1. The samples were drawn from a first-in-human, open-label, multicenter phase I dose-escalation trial of ivuxolimab. Adults with locally advanced or metastatic head and neck squamous cell, hepatocellular, melanoma or renal cell carcinoma were enrolled in the trial. Before TCR sequencing, CD4+ T cells and CD8+ T cells were sorted from peripheral blood as separate populations. For sequencing of the TCRbeta CDR3 region, genomic DNA was extracted from the sorted cells. The immunoSEQ Assay was used to sequence the TCRbeta CDR3 regions. TCRdb took this table from immuneACCESS and kept in-frame rearrangements with V and J called. Such tables lack part of the clones; where checked against another copy, unresolved V genes explain under half of the gap, and the rest is unexplained. The sample data list about 86,000 clones, and roughly 87% of these were observed just once. In total, the top ten clones hold less than 1.5% of the sample.

From cysteine to phenylalanine, the CDR3 is 14 amino acids long. CDR3 DNA only is kept here, 42 bases in frame from base 1. The CDR1 and CDR2 encoded by the germline V gene are SNHLY and FYNNEI. The germline V and J ends show losses of 7 bases and 0 bases respectively, and no gene match explains 4 bases of the junction. This entry is derived from a study of OX40 agonist ivuxolimab in advanced cancers. The study in broad terms: Ivuxolimab was an agonistic, fully human IgG2 monoclonal antibody directed against OX40 (CD134), a costimulatory receptor. Intravenous ivuxolimab was administered to patients every 2 weeks at six dose levels: 0.01, 0.1, 0.3, 1.5, 3 and 10 mg/kg. Of the approximately 54 dose-escalation patients, hepatocellular carcinoma was present in approximately 20, melanoma in approximately 15, renal cell carcinoma in 9 and head and neck cancer in 9. A male proportion of 82.7% and a mean age of about 60 years, ranging from about 20 to 85, were recorded for the dose-escalation cohort. Prior anti-PD-1, anti-PD-L1 or anti-CTLA-4 therapy was permitted, and 40% of dose-escalation patients had received checkpoint inhibitors. Partial responses occurred in three dose-escalation patients, of whom one had hepatocellular carcinoma and two had cutaneous melanoma. Peripheral TCRbeta sequencing was intended to test whether TCR sequence diversity was altered and clonal T-cell expansion was caused by ivuxolimab. The paper reports the monotherapy dose-escalation portion (N of about 50 patients) of the phase I ivuxolimab trial. Overall study results and their limits: On average, CD8+ T cells showed more expanded clones than CD4+ T cells after ivuxolimab. In the 0.1-3.0 mg/kg groups, partial responders had among the lowest normalized peripheral clonal expansion, particularly in CD8+ T cells. The antigen specificity of the clonally expanded peripheral T cells was not determined. Low levels of normalized T-cell clonal expansion were also seen in some nonresponding patients. At doses of 0.1 to 3.0 mg/kg, clonal expansion of both CD4+ and CD8+ blood T cells was observed from baseline to week 6.

This chain is built from TRBV2 and TRBJ2-3, and TRBD2 matches 7 of the central bases. This TCR derives from an adult with an advanced solid tumor such as melanoma, head and neck, liver or kidney cancer. This material consisted of CD4+ or CD8+ T cells sorted from blood, taken in a trial of the OX40 agonist ivuxolimab. The CDR3 amino acid sequence is: CASTLADSTDTQYF. The DNA is TGTGCCAGCACTCTAGCGGATAGCACAGATACGCAGTATTTT. The full variable domain, with segments outside the CDR3 supplied by the reference TRBV2 and TRBJ2-3 proteins, appears as EPEVTQTPSHQVTQMGQEVILRCVPISNHLYFYWYRQILGQKVEFLVSFYNNEISEKSEIFDDQFSVERPDGSNFTLKIRSTKLEDSAMYFCASTLADSTDTQYFGPGTRLTVL.